These 4 T cell receptor beta chains were sequenced from one sample in a study of identical twins (dated by TCRdb to between 2015 and 2016). The library was made by 5' RACE. Sequencing was performed on an Illumina HiSeq 2000. Through fastp at Q25 and MiXCR, TCRdb rebuilt clones from the public reads, retaining in-frame beta chains. Rows are combined by CDR3 protein, so each entry shows the most common genes and DNA. The sample includes approximately 890,000 distinct CDR3 sequences, with around 12% observed a single time. The ten most abundant clones make up around 1.6% of the sample. In addition, the sample was reused for a study of yellow fever vaccine responses in identical twins.

Material: PBMCs. These receptors came from a woman aged 18-29 years in good health.

This clonotype was recorded a few times. This chain links TRBV5-1 with TRBJ2-3; weak D call: TRBD1 (6 bases). V lost 4 bases and J 4 bases, leaving 13 bases between the germline ends. The CDR3 loop spans 14 amino acids. In germline, CDR1 is SGHRS, CDR2 YFSETQ. CDR3 sequence reads: CASSRQQGSDTQYF. The CDR3 region has the DNA TGCGCCAGCAGCCGTCAGCAGGGGTCAGATACGCAGTATTTT.

Only a few counts were recorded for this clonotype. The J gene is TRBJ1-2, the V gene TRBV20-1; 7 bases agree with TRBD1. The J segment lost 0 bases and the V segment lost 4 bases, leaving 5 bases of the junction unmatched. Germline lookup yields CDR1 DFQATT and CDR2 SNEGSKA (reference sequence). The CDR3 has 14 amino acids. CDR3 residues: CSAMDRPTNYGYTF. For the CDR3, the DNA is TGCAGTGCTATGGACAGGCCCACTAACTATGGCTACACCTTC.

The chain couples TRBV4-2 to TRBJ1-3, with D maybe TRBD1 (6 bases). Germline-derived CDR1 and CDR2 are LGHNA and YNFKEQ. The CDR3 has 17 residues. Trimming shortened V by 0 bases and J by 9 bases, and 21 bases separated the two germline ends. The CDR3 spells CASSQDRGGDVDSTIYF. Written as DNA, the CDR3 is TGTGCCAGCAGCCAAGACAGGGGCGGTGATGTCGACTCCACCATATATTTT.

Many counts were recorded for this clonotype. This chain uses TRBV28 with TRBJ1-2; 11 nucleotides line up with TRBD1. The V and J ends lost 6 bases and 4 bases, in that order; junction bases with no gene match: 4. In germline, CDR1 is MDHEN, CDR2 SYDVKM. The CDR3 extends over 14 amino acids. Written as DNA, the CDR3 is TGTGCCAGCAGGCGGGACAGGGGGATCTATGGCTACACCTTC. It specifies CASRRDRGIYGYTF.